This TCR beta chain was recorded in a study of shared T cell receptors in the human thymus. TCRdb's copy holds only in-frame clones and misses some; the assay was immunoSEQ multiplex PCR. The table shows roughly 410,000 clones, with 95% occurring only once. Germline CDR1 is MGHDK and CDR2 is SYGVNS. The V end lost 1 base, the J end lost 0 bases, and 16 bases lay between the germline ends. The CDR3 is 18 residues long. What was sequenced was thymocytes. This sequence was found in a human donor. This rearrangement joins TRBV25-1 to TRBJ2-4; a weak D match, TRBD2 (7 bases). This CDR3 is CASSEWGGHVLAKNIQYF. DNA of the CDR3: TGTGCCAGCAGTGAATGGGGGGGGCACGTCCTAGCCAAAAACATTCAGTACTTC.